The 29 T cell receptor beta chains reported below all come from one sample, sequenced in a study of blood T cell repertoires in COVID-19. Libraries were prepared by immunoSEQ multiplex PCR; TCRdb keeps only in-frame clonotypes and omits some of them. The sample comprises about 110,000 clones, 80% to 90% of which are singletons, and roughly 1% rests with the top ten. Sequencing was carried out using peripheral blood. The source is a woman in her forties or fifties with active or convalescent COVID-19.

The chain recombines TRBV6-5 with TRBJ2-5; TRBD2 agrees at 8 bases. This CDR3 comprises 14 residues. Trimming at V came to 6 bases and at J to 4 bases, leaving 7 bases not matched to a gene. Germline V gene lookup returns CDR1 MNHEY and CDR2 SVGAGI. This CDR3 reads CASSREGFVETQYF. As DNA, the CDR3 is TGTGCCAGCAGCCGGGAGGGATTTGTAGAGACCCAGTACTTC.

The V call is TRBV6-5, the J call TRBJ2-7; 9 nucleotides line up with TRBD2. V trimming: 10 bases; J trimming: 0 bases; junction bases outside the gene matches: 7. The CDR3 is 14 amino acids. Germline CDR1 reads MNHEY; CDR2 reads SVGAGI. The CDR3 nucleotides are TGTGCCATCTACGAGCGGGGGGCCTCCTACGAGCAGTACTTC. It yields the protein CAIYERGASYEQYF.

This clone was seen just once. This chain connects TRBV2 to TRBJ2-7; D ambiguous. Trimming pared 6 bases from V and 2 bases from J, leaving 8 bases between. CDR1 and CDR2 from the germline V gene are SNHLY and FYNNEI. The CDR3 extends over 12 amino acids. The CDR3 is CASSYETYEQYF. The CDR3 DNA reads as TGTGCCAGCAGCTACGAGACCTACGAGCAGTACTTC. The variable domain in full, completed from reference TRBV2 and TRBJ2-7, reads EPEVTQTPSHQVTQMGQEVILRCVPISNHLYFYWYRQILGQKVEFLVSFYNNEISEKSEIFDDQFSVERPDGSNFTLKIRSTKLEDSAMYFCASSYETYEQYFGPGTRLTVT.

The CDR3 nucleotides read TGTGCCAGCAGCTGGGAGGGACAATTAGCCTATGGCTACACCTTC. Translation gives CASSWEGQLAYGYTF. The chain couples TRBV5-6 to TRBJ1-2; possible D gene TRBD1, 6 bases. Germline CDR1 and CDR2: SGHDT and YYEEEE. Trimming removed 3 bases from V and 4 bases from J, with 16 bases in between. The CDR3 contains 15 residues. Full variable domain (rest looked up from reference TRBV5-6 and TRBJ1-2): DAGVTQSPTHLIKTRGQQVTLRCSPKSGHDTVSWYQQALGQGPQFIFQYYEEEERQRGNFPDRFSGHQFPNYSSELNVNALLLGDSALYLCASSWEGQLAYGYTFGSGTRLTVV.

The gene calls are TRBV18 and TRBJ2-1; 14 nucleotides agree with TRBD2. Germline trimming cut 3 bases from V and 3 bases from J; bases unmatched to any gene: 4. The germline CDR1 and CDR2 sequences are KGHSH and LQKENI. This CDR3 contains 17 residues. The CDR3 DNA follows: TGTGCCAGCTCACCTCTCGGGACTAGCGGGAGCTACAATGAGCAGTTCTTC. It specifies CASSPLGTSGSYNEQFF. Based on the CDR3 plus reference TRBV18 and TRBJ2-1, the full variable domain is NAGVMQNPRHLVRRRGQEARLRCSPMKGHSHVYWYRQLPEEGLKFMVYLQKENIIDESGMPKERFSAEFPKEGPSILRIQQVVRGDSAAYFCASSPLGTSGSYNEQFFGPGTRLTVL.

The genes are TRBV3-1 (or the pseudogene TRBV3-2) and TRBJ2-7; 8 bases map to TRBD1. The trim removed 3 bases at V and 1 base at J, leaving 2 bases unmatched. CDR1 LGHDT and CDR2 YNNKEL come from the germline V gene (reference sequence). This CDR3 is 14 amino acids long. For the CDR3, the DNA is TGTGCCAGCAGCCATGGACAGGGTTCCTACGAGCAGTACTTC. As protein: CASSHGQGSYEQYF.

J is TRBJ2-7 and V is TRBV3-1 (or the pseudogene TRBV3-2); TRBD2 agrees at 7 bases. The V gene end was trimmed by 4 bases and the J gene end by 5 bases; junction bases not matched to a gene: 11. Germline CDR1 reads LGHDT; CDR2 reads YNNKEL (reference sequence). The CDR3 extends over 15 amino acids. This chain's CDR3 is CASSLLSGNFDEQYF. CDR3 nucleotides: TGTGCCAGCAGCCTACTAAGCGGGAATTTCGACGAGCAGTACTTC.

The genes are TRBV7-3 and TRBJ2-3; D is unresolved. Germline CDR1 SGHTA, CDR2 FQGTGA. There are 13 residues in the CDR3. Trimming stripped 1 base from V and 5 bases from J, with 7 bases between. CDR3 region: CASSLNPRDTQYF. CDR3 DNA sequence: TGTGCCAGCAGCTTAAACCCGCGAGATACGCAGTATTTT.

The V and J genes are TRBV11-3 and TRBJ2-1; D not certain. CDR1 is SGHNT and CDR2 is YENEEA in the germline V gene. The CDR3 loop spans 13 amino acids. The germline V and J ends were trimmed by 4 bases and 2 bases, with 6 bases remaining between them. CDR3 sequence (DNA): TGTGCCAGCAGCTCTTCCCCCTACAATGAGCAGTTCTTC. Encoded protein: CASSSSPYNEQFF.

CDR3 loop: CASSMNRDSLSYEQYF. The CDR3 DNA is TGTGCCAGCAGCATGAACCGGGACAGCCTCTCCTACGAGCAGTACTTC. This chain links TRBV9 with TRBJ2-7; TRBD1 matches 7 bases. CDR1 is SGDLS and CDR2 is YYNGEE in the germline V gene. The junction had 10 bases not matched to a gene; V was cut back by 4 bases and J by 0 bases. This CDR3 spans 16 amino acids.

The chain is built from TRBV28 and TRBJ1-4; D is possibly TRBD1 (5 bases). The CDR3 spans 14 residues. Germline V lookup: CDR1 MDHEN, CDR2 SYDVKM. The V gene lost 6 bases and the J gene lost 2 bases, with 10 bases spanning the gap. CDR3 sequence reads: CASRGGGTNEKLFF. The CDR3 DNA follows: TGTGCCAGCAGGGGCGGGGGGACTAATGAAAAACTGTTTTTT.

This clone was seen a single time. V is TRBV11-2 and J is TRBJ1-2, with a possible D match to TRBD1 (5 bases). This CDR3 spans 14 amino acids. V dropped 0 bases and J dropped 4 bases, with 9 bases sitting between them. Per the germline V gene, CDR1 is SGHAT and CDR2 is FQNNGV. The CDR3 reads CASSLDDSFYGYTF. The CDR3 nucleotides read TGTGCCAGCAGCTTAGACGACAGTTTCTATGGCTACACCTTC. Together with reference TRBV11-2 and TRBJ1-2, the CDR3 gives the full variable domain: EAGVAQSPRYKIIEKRQSVAFWCNPISGHATLYWYQQILGQGPKLLIQFQNNGVVDDSQLPKDRFSAERLKGVDSTLKIQPAKLEDSAVYLCASSLDDSFYGYTFGSGTRLTVV.

This clone was observed at least ten times. This chain joins TRBV28 and TRBJ2-7; D might be TRBD1 (5 bases). Germline lookup yields CDR1 MDHEN and CDR2 SYDVKM. This CDR3 spans 12 amino acids. V lost 6 bases and J 4 bases, leaving 10 bases between the germline ends. CDR3 bases: TGTGCCAGCAGCCCCCCAGGGTACGAGCAGTACTTC. Translated, it gives CASSPPGYEQYF.

CDR3: CASSTLQGTLHGYTF. The CDR3, as DNA: TGTGCCAGTAGTACACTACAGGGAACTCTCCATGGCTACACCTTC. The chain employs TRBV19 and TRBJ1-2; maybe TRBD1 (6 bases). There are 15 residues in the CDR3. Germline V CDR1 and CDR2: LNHDA, SQIVND (reference sequence). Trimming removed 4 bases at V and 6 bases at J, with 18 bases between.

Only a few counts were recorded for this clone. This chain connects TRBV2 to TRBJ1-6; 9 bases match TRBD1. This CDR3 spans 15 amino acids. The germline CDR1 and CDR2 sequences are SNHLY and FYNNEI. The ends lost 5 bases at V and 7 bases at J; junction bases unmatched: 6. The CDR3 reads CASSSGTGFNSPLHF. CDR3 sequence (DNA): TGTGCCAGCAGTTCCGGGACAGGGTTCAATTCACCCCTCCACTTT.

This clone has a handful of counts. The chain employs TRBV11-3 and TRBJ1-6, with D possibly matching TRBD1 (5 bases). This CDR3 region has 13 residues. Looked up from germline, CDR1 is SGHNT and CDR2 is YENEEA. Between the trimmed V and J ends, which lost 5 bases and 10 bases, there was a span of 12 bases. CDR3 sequence (DNA): TGTGCCAGCAGCCTTGGGGGAGGCTCACCCCTCCACTTT. Translation gives CASSLGGGSPLHF.

V and J are TRBV15 and TRBJ2-1; D not certain. Between the trimmed V and J ends, which lost 2 bases and 4 bases, there was a span of 6 bases. Germline CDR1 LNHNV, CDR2 YYDKDF (reference sequence). The CDR3 is 13 amino acids. The CDR3 here is CATSRTPYNEQFF. Here the CDR3 DNA reads TGTGCCACCAGCAGAACACCGTACAATGAGCAGTTCTTC.

V and J are TRBV2 and TRBJ2-1, with 9 nucleotides matching TRBD1. V was pared by 8 bases and J by 6 bases, with 2 bases of the junction left unmatched. Germline lookup yields CDR1 SNHLY and CDR2 FYNNEI. The CDR3 covers 12 residues. The CDR3 nucleotides read TGTGCCAGCGGGACAGGGTTCAATGAGCAGTTCTTC. Translating gives CASGTGFNEQFF.

The chain links TRBV27 to TRBJ2-7, with 7 bases aligning to TRBD1. The CDR3 runs 15 residues. Germline-derived CDR1 and CDR2 are MNHEY and SMNVEV (reference sequence). V shed 1 base, J shed 2 bases, and the junction held 5 bases outside the gene matches. CDR3 in DNA: TGTGCCAGCAGTTTATGGGGACAGTCCCCCTACGAGCAGTACTTC. This encodes CASSLWGQSPYEQYF.

This chain connects TRBV4-1 to TRBJ1-1, with 7 positions matching TRBD1. The CDR3 is made up of 15 amino acids. Germline CDR1 is MGHRA and CDR2 is YSYEKL. V dropped 4 bases and J dropped 3; count of bases not matched to a gene: 8. The CDR3 spells CASSLKQGSDTEAFF. The CDR3 DNA follows: TGCGCCAGCAGCCTGAAACAGGGGTCGGACACTGAAGCTTTCTTT.

The chain recombines TRBV7-2 with TRBJ1-6, with D maybe TRBD1 (6 bases). This CDR3 is built from 16 residues. CDR1 is SGHTA, CDR2 FQGNSA, per germline. With 1 base removed from V and 5 bases from J, the gap between germline ends came to 12 bases. CDR3 nucleotide sequence: TGTGCCAGCAGCTTAGGGGGGACAATTAATAATTCACCCCTCCACTTT. Translation gives CASSLGGTINNSPLHF. The whole variable domain, remainder taken from reference TRBV7-2 and TRBJ1-6, is GAGVSQSPSNKVTEKGKDVELRCDPISGHTALYWYRQSLGQGLEFLIYFQGNSAPDKSGLPSDRFSAERTGGSVSTLTIQRTQQEDSAVYLCASSLGGTINNSPLHFGNGTRLTVT.

The chain carries TRBV2 and TRBJ2-1; 12 bases are shared with TRBD2. V shed 2 bases and J 5 bases; nucleotides not matched to a gene: 1. This CDR3 spans 15 amino acids. Looked up from germline, CDR1 is SNHLY and CDR2 is FYNNEI. CDR3 protein: CASSELAGGNNEQFF. The DNA for the CDR3 is TGTGCCAGCAGTGAACTAGCGGGGGGGAACAATGAGCAGTTCTTC.

The chain employs TRBV5-5 and TRBJ1-4, with 9 bases fitting TRBD1. CDR1 is SGHKS, CDR2 YYEKEE, per germline (reference sequence). This CDR3 has 20 residues. Trimming removed 4 bases from V and 2 bases from J; junction bases left unmatched: 18. The DNA of the CDR3 is TGTGCCAGCAGCCATAAGACAGGGGGAACCTCCTCAGATACTAATGAAAAACTGTTTTTT. Residues: CASSHKTGGTSSDTNEKLFF.

This clone was counted once. This rearrangement joins TRBV19 to TRBJ2-3; 10 bases map to TRBD2. Germline CDR1 is LNHDA and CDR2 is SQIVND (reference sequence). The CDR3 consists of 18 residues. Trimming removed 6 bases from V and 2 bases from J; junction bases left unmatched: 14. The CDR3 DNA reads as TGTGCCAGTAGGACAAGTGGGCTAGCGGGAGCCTACACAGATACGCAGTATTTT. Protein product: CASRTSGLAGAYTDTQYF.

The chain joins TRBV27 to TRBJ2-7, with D perhaps matching TRBD1 (5 bases). Germline V gene lookup returns CDR1 MNHEY and CDR2 SMNVEV (reference sequence). V was cut by 2 bases and J by 5 bases, with 13 bases left in between. This CDR3 comprises 14 residues. The CDR3 spells CASSLGAGYNEQYF. CDR3 coding DNA: TGTGCCAGCAGTTTAGGGGCAGGGTACAACGAGCAGTACTTC.

The J gene is TRBJ2-1, the V gene TRBV3-1 (or the pseudogene TRBV3-2), with D possibly matching TRBD1 (5 bases). The CDR3 is 13 amino acids. Germline CDR1 is LGHDT and CDR2 is YNNKEL (reference sequence). V was trimmed by 6 bases and J by 5 bases, leaving 11 bases between them. The CDR3 DNA reads TGTGCCAGCAGTGCGCAGGGTAACAATGAGCAGTTCTTC. Translated: CASSAQGNNEQFF.

The rearrangement links TRBV2 to TRBJ2-1; D is unresolved. With 7 bases removed from V and 7 bases from J, the gap between germline ends came to 14 bases. In germline, CDR1 is SNHLY, CDR2 FYNNEI. CDR3 size: 13 residues. CDR3 amino acids: CASTSLFGNEQFF. CDR3 nucleotides: TGTGCCAGCACCTCGCTCTTCGGGAATGAGCAGTTCTTC.

V is TRBV6-1 and J is TRBJ1-5; D may be TRBD1 (5 bases). The germline V gene encodes CDR1 MNHNS and CDR2 SASEGT. CDR3 length equals 15 residues. The V end was cut by 1 base, the J end by 4 bases, with 11 bases between. In DNA, the CDR3 is TGTGCCAGCAGTGAAGGGGGGGGAAGGAATCAGCCCCAGCATTTT. It is translated as CASSEGGGRNQPQHF.

The chain employs TRBV5-1 and TRBJ1-1; weak D call: TRBD1 (5 bases). This CDR3 is 13 amino acids long. V lost 4 bases and J 4 bases, leaving 11 bases between the germline ends. From germline, CDR1 is SGHRS and CDR2 YFSETQ. The CDR3: CASSKETGTEAFF. The CDR3 DNA reads as TGCGCCAGCAGCAAAGAAACAGGCACTGAAGCTTTCTTT.